This TCR beta chain was sequenced in a study of Graves' ophthalmopathy and Graves' hyperthyroidism. Findings of the study overall: With less than 90% sensitivity and approximately 80% specificity, a 13-signature model separated ophthalmopathy from stable hyperthyroidism. Blood also held most thyroid clonotypes expanded above 0.001 frequency.

If patients had other autoimmune diseases, uncontrolled infections, pregnancy or lactation, they were excluded. Clinical symptoms, serum thyroxine, TRAb, thyroid ultrasound and orbital computed tomography determined diagnosis. This clonotype was recorded many times. The antigen remains unidentified. V shed 1 base and J shed 1 base, with 7 bases lying between them. CDR3 size: 14 residues. From germline, CDR1 is SGHTA and CDR2 FQGNSA. The authors amplified TCR beta CDR3 regions from RNA transcripts. HTBI primers served in a first-round RT-PCR, which a second-round multiplex PCR followed. MiXCR, applied by TCRdb to the multiplex PCR reads, yields one record per CDR3 protein. The table lists more than 1,000,000 distinct CDR3 sequences, 36% of them singletons, with around 10% in the top ten.

The sample consisted of peripheral blood or thyroid tissue (not recorded which). The V gene is TRBV7-2, the J gene TRBJ1-1; D uncertain. This clonotype originated in an adult man with Graves' hyperthyroidism. The CDR3, as DNA: TGTGCCAGCAGCTTAGGAGGTGGGAACACTGAAGCTTTCTTT. This encodes CASSLGGGNTEAFF.